Listed below are T cell receptor beta chains from one sample, sequenced in a study of cytomegalovirus exposure and HLA in healthy donors. Generated by immunoSEQ multiplex PCR, the TCRdb table keeps only in-frame clones and is missing some. This repertoire shows some 160,000 clones, roughly 80% found once; its top ten account for over 2%. The sample consisted of PBMCs. These receptors were obtained from a male donor in good health and CMV-seronegative. The conserved cysteine and the conserved F or W are not part of the CDR3 here. The order of the fields is D gene, V gene, CDR3 protein. A D gene is named only where the DNA matches it firmly.

TRBD1 | TRBV5-8 | ASSLRDRGLHEQY
- | TRBV19 | ASSTPGHSNQPQH
- | TRBV19 | ATTPFANTGELF
- | TRBV7-2 | ASSPRQALTEAF
TRBD1 | TRBV7-2 | ASSLGGGETEAF
- | TRBV5-4 | ASSLAGAGTNEKLF
TRBD1 | TRBV29-1 | SGDRGIYGYT
- | TRBV5-1 | ASSLWDLGGEQY
TRBD2 | TRBV10-3 | AISAGLVSDTQY
- | TRBV5-1 | ASAPQGNSPLH
- | TRBV10-1 | ASSEFDFRGFDQPQH
TRBD1 | TRBV6-5 | ASSRNRGDGYT
- | TRBV19 | ASSTPGGIGNQPQH
- | TRBV12-5 | ASGLAALGLEQY
TRBD1 | TRBV5-5 | ASRRQLGQGEGNTIY
TRBD1 | TRBV5-4 | ASSPDRGGEKLF
- | TRBV6-5 | ASRKTRDISYEQY